Following are 32 T cell receptor beta chains from one sample sequenced in a study of shared clonotypes between healthy human individuals. Sequencing used immunoSEQ multiplex PCR; TCRdb keeps in-frame clones, though not all of them. The repertoire includes under 350,000 clones, over 75% of them detected once, and about 17% sits in the top ten. The specimen sequenced was memory CD8+ T cells sorted from blood. Described subset: CD45RO+ cells pooled with CCR7-negative TemRA cells. The source is a young man in good health.

This sequence joins TRBV7-2 and TRBJ2-5; D remains ambiguous. The CDR3 loop spans 15 amino acids. The germline CDR1 and CDR2 sequences are SGHTA and FQGNSA. V was cut by 1 base and J by 5 bases, with 14 bases left in between. The CDR3 loop reads CASSLVLANRETQYF. The CDR3 nucleotides read TGTGCCAGCAGCTTAGTGTTGGCTAACCGCGAGACCCAGTACTTC.

The chain recombines TRBV9 with TRBJ2-1, with 7 bases matching TRBD2. Germline V lookup: CDR1 SGDLS, CDR2 YYNGEE. V shed 4 bases, J shed 5 bases, and the junction held 6 bases outside the gene matches. This CDR3 region has 14 residues. CDR3 loop: CASSPGLADNEQFF. The CDR3 DNA is TGTGCCAGCAGCCCGGGTCTAGCGGACAATGAGCAGTTCTTC.

Comment on this clone: Other DNA sequences in this sample translate to the same CDR3. The chain links TRBV7-9 to TRBJ2-7; no clear D. The CDR3 has 11 amino acids. Trimming removed 5 bases at V and 2 bases at J, with 4 bases between. CDR1 SEHNR and CDR2 FQNEAQ come from the germline V gene (reference sequence). The CDR3 reads CASSPAYEQYF. The CDR3 DNA sequence: TGTGCCAGCAGCCCAGCCTACGAGCAGTACTTC.

V gene TRBV9 combines with J gene TRBJ1-1; no firm D call. The CDR3 is made up of 13 amino acids. Germline V gene lookup returns CDR1 SGDLS and CDR2 YYNGEE. V dropped 2 bases and J dropped 6 bases, with 11 bases sitting between them. The CDR3 region has the DNA TGTGCCAGCAGCGTTGTGGAAGGCCCTGAAGCTTTCTTT. Its translation is CASSVVEGPEAFF.

In this sample, this clone turned up many times. The CDR3: CASSDLERNQPQHF. The CDR3 coding sequence is TGCGCCAGCAGCGACCTGGAGCGGAATCAGCCCCAGCATTTT. The chain is built from TRBV4-1 and TRBJ1-5; no definite D call. Germline CDR1 and CDR2: MGHRA and YSYEKL. The V end lost 5 bases, the J end lost 4 bases, and 12 bases lay between the germline ends. CDR3 length: 14 amino acids.

The rearrangement links TRBV7-9 to TRBJ2-1, with D possibly TRBD2 on 6 matching bases. Per the germline V gene, CDR1 is SEHNR and CDR2 is FQNEAQ (reference sequence). The CDR3 is 16 amino acids. The germline V and J ends were trimmed by 5 bases and 5 bases, with 19 bases remaining between them. The CDR3 sequence: CASSTLTGEVDNEQFF. The CDR3 DNA reads as TGTGCCAGCAGCACCCTAACGGGAGAGGTAGACAATGAGCAGTTCTTC.

The chain links TRBV27 to TRBJ2-1; TRBD2 might be the D (5 bases). The CDR3 length is 14 residues. Germline CDR1 reads MNHEY; CDR2 reads SMNVEV (reference sequence). V dropped 4 bases and J dropped 9 bases, with 16 bases sitting between them. The CDR3 here is CASSCREEPGEQFF. In nucleotides, the CDR3 is TGTGCCAGCAGTTGTCGGGAAGAACCAGGTGAGCAGTTCTTC.

In regard to this clone: Other DNA sequences in the same sample also yield this CDR3. The chain has TRBV5-6 and TRBJ2-7; D is unresolved. This CDR3 is 14 amino acids long. Trimming cost V 2 bases and J 4 bases, with 13 bases left between them. CDR1 is SGHDT and CDR2 is YYEEEE in the germline V gene. CDR3 DNA sequence: TGTGCCAGCAGCTTAGGCTCTTCGTCATACGAGCAGTACTTC. Translation gives CASSLGSSSYEQYF.

To note about this clone: Other nucleotide sequences from this sample produce the same CDR3. The V and J genes are TRBV6-1 and TRBJ1-2, with D unresolved. The CDR3 loop spans 13 amino acids. Germline CDR1 MNHNS, CDR2 SASEGT. V lost 0 bases and J 4 bases, leaving 6 bases between the germline ends. The CDR3 here is CASSEAGTYGYTF. The CDR3, as DNA: TGTGCCAGCAGTGAAGCCGGAACCTATGGCTACACCTTC.

This sequence joins TRBV27 and TRBJ2-7; no clear D gene. Per germline, CDR1 MNHEY and CDR2 SMNVEV (reference sequence). This CDR3 spans 14 amino acids. Trimming cost V 8 bases and J 0 bases, with 14 bases left between them. The CDR3 sequence is CASAHSSASYEQYF. CDR3 DNA: TGTGCCAGCGCCCATTCAAGCGCCTCCTACGAGCAGTACTTC.

At least ten counts were recorded for this clone. The J gene is TRBJ2-1, the V gene TRBV13; 7 nucleotides align to TRBD2. Trimming took 3 bases from V and 9 from J; bases not matched to a gene: 11. This CDR3 is built from 15 residues. Germline CDR1 PRHDT, CDR2 FYEKMQ (reference sequence). The CDR3 sequence: CASSFLRGSGGEQFF. In nucleotides, the CDR3 is TGTGCCAGCAGCTTTCTACGCGGGAGTGGTGGTGAGCAGTTCTTC.

A single count supports this clone. V gene TRBV4-1 combines with J gene TRBJ2-7; D tentatively reads TRBD1 or TRBD2 (5 bases each). This CDR3 has 13 amino acids. V gave up 5 bases and J gave up 6 bases, with 14 bases separating them. CDR1 is MGHRA and CDR2 is YSYEKL in the germline V gene. The CDR3 sequence is CASSGVGAGEQYF. CDR3 coding DNA: TGCGCCAGCAGCGGGGTAGGGGCGGGCGAGCAGTACTTC.

The gene calls are TRBV11-2 and TRBJ2-5; TRBD1 matches 8 bases. The CDR3 spans 14 residues. Unmatched junction bases numbered 7, after V lost 4 bases and J lost 6 bases. Germline CDR1 reads SGHAT; CDR2 reads FQNNGV. As DNA, the CDR3 is TGTGCCAGCAGCTCAGGACAGGGCTCAAAGACCCAGTACTTC. This sequence encodes CASSSGQGSKTQYF.

This clone was counted a single time. This sample also contains other DNA sequences that code for the same CDR3. The gene calls are TRBV19 and TRBJ2-3, with D hard to call. Germline V gives CDR1 LNHDA, CDR2 SQIVND (reference sequence). The CDR3 covers 13 residues. V lost 3 bases and J lost 5, with 9 bases in between. The CDR3 reads CASSILTGDTQYF. The CDR3, as DNA: TGTGCCAGTAGTATCCTGACCGGAGATACGCAGTATTTT.

V gene TRBV5-1 combines with J gene TRBJ2-2, with 7 positions matching TRBD2. The J segment lost 0 bases and the V segment lost 1 base, leaving 6 bases of the junction unmatched. Germline CDR1 reads SGHRS; CDR2 reads YFSETQ. The CDR3 extends over 17 amino acids. In DNA form, the CDR3 reads TGCGCCAGCAGCTTGACTCAGCGGGGTACGAACACCGGGGAGCTGTTTTTT. This gives the protein CASSLTQRGTNTGELFF.

This clone was observed a single time. The chain is built from TRBV5-1 and TRBJ1-2; 7 positions match TRBD1. Germline V gives CDR1 SGHRS, CDR2 YFSETQ. With V trimmed by 4 bases and J by 5 bases, 8 bases remained unmatched. The CDR3 sequence is 14 residues long. CDR3 nucleotides: TGCGCCAGCAGCAAGAAGGACAGGTCTTATGGCTACACCTTC. It is translated as CASSKKDRSYGYTF.

Regarding this clone: Other DNA sequences of this sample code for an identical CDR3. V usage is TRBV4-1 and J usage is TRBJ1-1; D perhaps matches TRBD1 (5 bases). Trimming removed 0 bases at V and 1 base at J, with 6 bases between. Germline lookup yields CDR1 MGHRA and CDR2 YSYEKL. The CDR3 is made up of 14 amino acids. The CDR3 protein is CASSQEGGNTEAFF. The DNA for the CDR3 is TGCGCCAGCAGCCAAGAGGGGGGGAACACTGAAGCTTTCTTT.

V gene TRBV10-1 combines with J gene TRBJ2-2, with D possibly being TRBD1 (5 bases). The CDR3 length is 14 residues. Germline CDR1 and CDR2: WNHNN and SYGVQD (reference sequence). Between the trimmed V and J ends, which lost 5 bases and 4 bases, there was a span of 11 bases. CDR3 sequence (DNA): TGCGCCAGCAGTATCCAGGGCGGCACCGGGGAGCTGTTTTTT. Amino acids: CASSIQGGTGELFF.

The V and J genes are TRBV6-5 and TRBJ2-1; TRBD2 agrees at 11 bases. The CDR3 totals 16 residues. With 3 bases clipped from V and 7 bases from J, the junction kept 8 bases outside the gene matches. Germline V gene data show CDR1 as MNHEY and CDR2 as SVGAGI. This CDR3 is CASSYSLAGGWNEQFF. The CDR3 nucleotides are TGTGCCAGCAGTTATTCCCTAGCGGGGGGTTGGAATGAGCAGTTCTTC.

The V call is TRBV10-3, the J call TRBJ1-2, with D unresolved. V was shortened by 0 bases and J by 0 bases, with 8 bases between the two germline ends. There are 15 residues in the CDR3. CDR1 and CDR2 from the germline V gene are ENHRY and SYGVKD. The CDR3 nucleotides read TGTGCCATCAGTGAGTCGGGGATTTCTAACTATGGCTACACCTTC. This sequence encodes CAISESGISNYGYTF.

The chain joins TRBV11-2 to TRBJ2-3; the D is unclear. This CDR3 has 11 amino acids. Between the trimmed V and J ends, which lost 8 bases and 6 bases, there was a span of 9 bases. Germline V gene sequence: CDR1 SGHAT, CDR2 FQNNGV. The CDR3: CASGLTDTQYF. DNA of the CDR3: TGTGCCAGCGGCCTTACGGATACGCAGTATTTT.

This chain joins TRBV4-1 and TRBJ2-1, with 8 nucleotides matching TRBD1. The germline CDR1 and CDR2 sequences are MGHRA and YSYEKL. CDR3 length: 17 amino acids. Unmatched junction bases numbered 10, after V lost 2 bases and J lost 4 bases. CDR3 residues: CASSQIQGDHPYNEQFF. CDR3 sequence (DNA): TGCGCCAGCAGCCAAATACAGGGGGATCACCCTTACAATGAGCAGTTCTTC.

The gene calls are TRBV5-6 and TRBJ1-3; D gene uncertain. Deletions cut 5 bases from V and 2 bases from J, with 11 bases between. The CDR3 has 14 residues. CDR1 is SGHDT, CDR2 YYEEEE, per germline. CDR3 coding DNA: TGTGCCAGCAGTTTCGTGAGCGCTGGAAACACCATATATTTT. Amino acid sequence: CASSFVSAGNTIYF.

The chain recombines TRBV2 with TRBJ2-7, with D maybe TRBD2 (5 bases). The V end lost 1 base, the J end lost 5 bases, and 12 bases lay between the germline ends. Germline assignment: CDR1 SNHLY and CDR2 FYNNEI. CDR3 length equals 14 residues. The chain's CDR3 is CASSEVQWGDEQYF. CDR3 in DNA: TGTGCCAGCAGTGAAGTGCAGTGGGGAGACGAGCAGTACTTC.

On this clone: This specimen includes other DNA sequences encoding the same CDR3. CDR3 sequence (DNA): TGTGCCAGCAGCTGGGGGGATTCGTACAATGAGCAGTTCTTC. Amino acids: CASSWGDSYNEQFF. V gene TRBV27 combines with J gene TRBJ2-1; possibly TRBD2 for D (6 bases). The CDR3 has 14 residues. Germline values: CDR1 MNHEY, CDR2 SMNVEV (reference sequence). V shed 6 bases and J shed 4 bases, with 13 bases lying between them.

The chain uses TRBV7-9 and TRBJ2-5, with D maybe TRBD2 (5 bases). This CDR3 spans 15 amino acids. The germline gives CDR1 SEHNR, CDR2 FQNEAQ (reference sequence). Trimming left V 3 bases short and J 2 bases short, with 13 bases between. Here the CDR3 DNA reads TGTGCCAGCAGCTTGCTACCATGGGAGCAAGAGACCCAGTACTTC. It encodes CASSLLPWEQETQYF.

The chain has TRBV7-2 and TRBJ1-5; TRBD1 matches at 7 bases. This CDR3 contains 17 residues. V gave up 1 base and J gave up 0 bases; unmatched junction bases: 6. Germline V gene data show CDR1 as SGHTA and CDR2 as FQGNSA. CDR3 protein: CASSLEQGPYSNQPQHF. The CDR3 DNA follows: TGTGCCAGCAGCTTAGAACAGGGGCCTTATAGCAATCAGCCCCAGCATTTT.

The rearrangement joins TRBV10-3 to TRBJ2-7, with D perhaps TRBD1 or TRBD2 (5 bases each). Trimming shortened V by 4 bases and J by 5 bases, and 15 bases separated the two germline ends. The CDR3 sequence is 14 residues long. The germline V gene encodes CDR1 ENHRY and CDR2 SYGVKD. The CDR3 DNA reads as TGTGCCATCAGTGCCCGGGACGGGTCCGACGAGCAGTACTTC. Encoded protein: CAISARDGSDEQYF.

In regard to this clone: Other DNA sequences from this sample encode an identical CDR3 as well. The CDR3 loop reads CASSVEGGGGTDTQYF. The DNA for the CDR3 is TGTGCCAGCAGCGTAGAGGGCGGAGGGGGCACAGATACGCAGTATTTT. This sequence joins TRBV9 and TRBJ2-3; a weak D match, TRBD2 (6 bases). The CDR3 length is 16 residues. Germline V gene sequence: CDR1 SGDLS, CDR2 YYNGEE. V lost 0 bases and J 1 base, leaving 12 bases between the germline ends.

This chain links TRBV28 with TRBJ1-6; tentative D call: TRBD1 (5 bases). The V end lost 3 bases, the J end lost 2 bases, and 11 bases lay between the germline ends. The germline V gene encodes CDR1 MDHEN and CDR2 SYDVKM. The CDR3 has 16 amino acids. DNA for the CDR3: TGTGCCAGCAGTTTCGCAGGGATAACCTATAATTCACCCCTCCACTTT. This translates into CASSFAGITYNSPLHF.

This rearrangement joins TRBV7-8 to TRBJ2-1, with 16 bases that match TRBD2. This CDR3 spans 16 amino acids. V gave up 5 bases and J gave up 9 bases; unmatched junction bases: 7. Per germline, CDR1 SGHVS and CDR2 FQNEAQ. Written as DNA, the CDR3 is TGTGCCAGCAGCCCCCCGGGACTAGCGGGAGGGGTTGAGCAGTTCTTC. Its translation is CASSPPGLAGGVEQFF.

The V call is TRBV7-9, the J call TRBJ2-7, with D perhaps TRBD1 or TRBD2 (5 bases each). V shed 3 bases and J shed 0 bases, with 18 bases lying between them. There are 17 residues in the CDR3. CDR1 SEHNR and CDR2 FQNEAQ come from the germline V gene (reference sequence). The CDR3 is CASSFSHWDGGSYEQYF. The CDR3 nucleotides read TGTGCCAGCAGCTTCTCACACTGGGACGGCGGCTCCTACGAGCAGTACTTC.